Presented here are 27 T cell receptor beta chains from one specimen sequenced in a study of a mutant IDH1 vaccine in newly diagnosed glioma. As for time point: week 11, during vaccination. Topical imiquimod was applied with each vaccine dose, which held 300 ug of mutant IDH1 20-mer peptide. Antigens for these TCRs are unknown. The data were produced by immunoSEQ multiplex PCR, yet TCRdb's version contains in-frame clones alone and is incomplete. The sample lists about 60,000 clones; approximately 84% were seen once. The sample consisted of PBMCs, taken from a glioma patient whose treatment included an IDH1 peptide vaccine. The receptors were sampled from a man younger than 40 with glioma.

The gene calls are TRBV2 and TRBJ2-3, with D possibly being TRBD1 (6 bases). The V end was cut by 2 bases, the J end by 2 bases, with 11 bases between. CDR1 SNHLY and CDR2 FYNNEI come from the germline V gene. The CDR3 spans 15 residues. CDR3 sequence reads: CASSELGASTDTQYF. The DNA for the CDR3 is TGTGCCAGCAGTGAATTGGGGGCCTCCACAGATACGCAGTATTTT.

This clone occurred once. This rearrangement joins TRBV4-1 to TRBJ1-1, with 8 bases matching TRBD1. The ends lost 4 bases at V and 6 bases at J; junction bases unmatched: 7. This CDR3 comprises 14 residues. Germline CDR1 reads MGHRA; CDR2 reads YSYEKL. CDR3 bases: TGCGCCAGCAGCCTCCGGACAGGGAGGGCTGAAGCTTTCTTT. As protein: CASSLRTGRAEAFF.

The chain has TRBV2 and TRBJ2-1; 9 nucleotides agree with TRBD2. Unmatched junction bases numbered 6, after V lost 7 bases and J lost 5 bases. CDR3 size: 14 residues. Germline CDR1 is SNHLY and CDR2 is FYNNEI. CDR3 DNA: TGTGCCAGCAACCTAGCGGGGCGTAACAATGAGCAGTTCTTC. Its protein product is CASNLAGRNNEQFF.

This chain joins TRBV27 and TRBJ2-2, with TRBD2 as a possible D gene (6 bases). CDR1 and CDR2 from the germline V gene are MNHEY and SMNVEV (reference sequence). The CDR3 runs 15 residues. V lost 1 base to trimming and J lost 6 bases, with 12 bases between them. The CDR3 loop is CASSLWVGGAGELFF. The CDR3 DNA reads TGTGCCAGCAGTTTATGGGTCGGAGGGGCCGGGGAGCTGTTTTTT.

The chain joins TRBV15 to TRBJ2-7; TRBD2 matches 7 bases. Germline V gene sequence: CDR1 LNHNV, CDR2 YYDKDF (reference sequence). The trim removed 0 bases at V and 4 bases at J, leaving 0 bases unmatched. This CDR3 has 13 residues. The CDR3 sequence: CATSREGGYEQYF. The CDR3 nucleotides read TGTGCCACCAGCAGAGAGGGGGGGTACGAGCAGTACTTC.

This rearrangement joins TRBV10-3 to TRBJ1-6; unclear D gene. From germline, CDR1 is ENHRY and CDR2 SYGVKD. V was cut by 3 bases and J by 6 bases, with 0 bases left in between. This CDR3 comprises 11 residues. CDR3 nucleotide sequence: TGTGCCATCAGTGATAATTCACCCCTCCACTTT. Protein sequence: CAISDNSPLHF.

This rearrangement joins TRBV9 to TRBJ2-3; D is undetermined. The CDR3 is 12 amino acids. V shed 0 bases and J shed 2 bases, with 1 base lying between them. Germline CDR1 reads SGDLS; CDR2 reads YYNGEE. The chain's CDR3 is CASSVDTDTQYF. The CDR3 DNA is TGTGCCAGCAGCGTAGACACAGATACGCAGTATTTT.

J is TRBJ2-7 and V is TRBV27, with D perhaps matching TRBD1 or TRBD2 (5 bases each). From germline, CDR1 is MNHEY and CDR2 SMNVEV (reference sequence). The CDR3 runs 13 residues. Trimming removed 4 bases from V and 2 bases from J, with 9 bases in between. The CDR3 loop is CASSWGRAYEQYF. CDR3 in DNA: TGTGCCAGCAGTTGGGGGAGAGCCTACGAGCAGTACTTC.

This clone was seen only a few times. CDR3 sequence (DNA): TGTGCCAGCAGCCCAAACACAGATACGCAGTATTTT. It is translated as CASSPNTDTQYF. The chain joins TRBV9 to TRBJ2-3; D gene ambiguous. CDR3 length equals 12 residues. CDR1 SGDLS and CDR2 YYNGEE come from the germline V gene. Trimming removed 4 bases from V and 2 bases from J, with 5 bases in between.

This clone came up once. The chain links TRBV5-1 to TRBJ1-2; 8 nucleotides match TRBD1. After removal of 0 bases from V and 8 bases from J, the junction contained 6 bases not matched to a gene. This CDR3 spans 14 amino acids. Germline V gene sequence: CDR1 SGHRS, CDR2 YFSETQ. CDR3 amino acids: CASSLARGLDGYTF. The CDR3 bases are TGCGCCAGCAGCTTGGCCAGGGGGCTCGACGGCTACACCTTC.

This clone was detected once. The DNA of the CDR3 is TGTGCCAGCAGAACCCCCACGGGGTTTAACTATGGCTACACCTTC. It yields the protein CASRTPTGFNYGYTF. The chain employs TRBV6-6 and TRBJ1-2, with D unclear. The germline V and J ends were trimmed by 6 bases and 1 base, with 15 bases remaining between them. Germline V gives CDR1 MNHNY, CDR2 SVGAGI (reference sequence). CDR3 size: 15 residues.

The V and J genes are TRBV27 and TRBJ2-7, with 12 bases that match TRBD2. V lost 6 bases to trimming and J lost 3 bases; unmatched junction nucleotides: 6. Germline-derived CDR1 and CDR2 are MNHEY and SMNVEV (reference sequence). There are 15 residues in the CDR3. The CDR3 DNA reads TGTGCCAGCAGCTCGAGGACTAGCGGGGACTACGAGCAGTACTTC. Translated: CASSSRTSGDYEQYF.

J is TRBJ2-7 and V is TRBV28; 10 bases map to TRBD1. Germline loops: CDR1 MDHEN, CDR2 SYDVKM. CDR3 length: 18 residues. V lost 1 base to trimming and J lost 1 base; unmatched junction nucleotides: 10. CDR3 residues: CASSLFFPGQGTSYEQYF. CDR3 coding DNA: TGTGCCAGCAGTTTATTCTTCCCGGGACAGGGGACTTCCTACGAGCAGTACTTC.

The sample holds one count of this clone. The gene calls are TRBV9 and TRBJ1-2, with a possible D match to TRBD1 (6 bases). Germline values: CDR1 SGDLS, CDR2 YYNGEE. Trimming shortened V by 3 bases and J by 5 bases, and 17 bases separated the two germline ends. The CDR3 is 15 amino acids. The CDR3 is CASSASGGGLYGYTF. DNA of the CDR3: TGTGCCAGCAGCGCGAGCGGGGGCGGTTTGTATGGCTACACCTTC.

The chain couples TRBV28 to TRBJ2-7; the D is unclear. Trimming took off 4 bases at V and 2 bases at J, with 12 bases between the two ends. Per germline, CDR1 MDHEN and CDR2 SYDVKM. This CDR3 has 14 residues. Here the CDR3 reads CASSSPAGPYEQYF. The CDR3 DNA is TGTGCCAGCAGTTCCCCCGCCGGCCCCTACGAGCAGTACTTC.

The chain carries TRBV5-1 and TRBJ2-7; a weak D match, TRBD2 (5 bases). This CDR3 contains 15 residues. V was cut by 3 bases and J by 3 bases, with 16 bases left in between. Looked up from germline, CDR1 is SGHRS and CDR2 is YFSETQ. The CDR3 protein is CASSSTPGFFYEQYF. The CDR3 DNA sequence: TGCGCCAGCAGCTCGACGCCGGGGTTTTTCTACGAGCAGTACTTC.

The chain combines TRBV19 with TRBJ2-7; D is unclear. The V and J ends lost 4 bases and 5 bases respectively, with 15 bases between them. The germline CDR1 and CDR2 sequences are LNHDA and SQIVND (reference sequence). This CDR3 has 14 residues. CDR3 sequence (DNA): TGTGCCAGTAGTACAGGAAAAGGGATCGACGAGCAGTACTTC. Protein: CASSTGKGIDEQYF.

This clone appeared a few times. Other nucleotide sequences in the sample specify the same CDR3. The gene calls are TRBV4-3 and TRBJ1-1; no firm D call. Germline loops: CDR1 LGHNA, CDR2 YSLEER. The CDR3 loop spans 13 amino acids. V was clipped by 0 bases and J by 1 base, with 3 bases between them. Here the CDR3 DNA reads TGCGCCAGCAGCCAAGACAGGAACACTGAAGCTTTCTTT. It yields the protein CASSQDRNTEAFF.

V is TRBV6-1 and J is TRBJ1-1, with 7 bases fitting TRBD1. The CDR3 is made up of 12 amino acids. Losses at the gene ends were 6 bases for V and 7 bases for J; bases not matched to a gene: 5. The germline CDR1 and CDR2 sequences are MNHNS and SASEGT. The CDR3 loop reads CASRYRDSEAFF. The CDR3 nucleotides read TGTGCCAGCAGATACCGGGACAGTGAAGCTTTCTTT.

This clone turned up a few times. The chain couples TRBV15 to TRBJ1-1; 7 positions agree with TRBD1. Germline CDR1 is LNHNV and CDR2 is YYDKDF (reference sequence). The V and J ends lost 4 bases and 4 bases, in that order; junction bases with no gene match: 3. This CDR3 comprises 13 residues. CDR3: CATSTAGGTEAFF. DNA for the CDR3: TGTGCCACCAGCACTGCAGGGGGCACTGAAGCTTTCTTT.

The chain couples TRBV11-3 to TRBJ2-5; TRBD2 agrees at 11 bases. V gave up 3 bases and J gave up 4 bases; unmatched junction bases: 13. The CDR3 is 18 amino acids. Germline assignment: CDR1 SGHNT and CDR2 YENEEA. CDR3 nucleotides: TGTGCCAGCAGCTTGGGACTAGCGGTCCCCGGGCCTGGAGAGACCCAGTACTTC. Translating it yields CASSLGLAVPGPGETQYF.

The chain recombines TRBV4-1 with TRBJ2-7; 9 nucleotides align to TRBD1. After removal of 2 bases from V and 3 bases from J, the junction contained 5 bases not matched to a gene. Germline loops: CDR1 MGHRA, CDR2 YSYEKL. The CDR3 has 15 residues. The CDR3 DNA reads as TGCGCCAGCAGCCAATCCGGGACAGGGAACTACGAGCAGTACTTC. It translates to CASSQSGTGNYEQYF.

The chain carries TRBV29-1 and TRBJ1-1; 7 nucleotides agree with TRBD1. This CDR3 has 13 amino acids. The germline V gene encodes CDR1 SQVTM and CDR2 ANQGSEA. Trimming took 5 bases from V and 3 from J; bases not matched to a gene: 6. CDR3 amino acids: CSVKGGMDTEAFF. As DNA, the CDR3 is TGCAGCGTTAAAGGGGGCATGGACACTGAAGCTTTCTTT.

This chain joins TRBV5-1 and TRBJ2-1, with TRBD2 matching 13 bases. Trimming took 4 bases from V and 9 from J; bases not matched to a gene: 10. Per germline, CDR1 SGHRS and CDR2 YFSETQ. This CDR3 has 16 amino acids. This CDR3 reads CASSVVGLAGVSEQFF. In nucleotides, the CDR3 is TGCGCCAGCAGCGTAGTAGGACTAGCGGGGGTAAGTGAGCAGTTCTTC.

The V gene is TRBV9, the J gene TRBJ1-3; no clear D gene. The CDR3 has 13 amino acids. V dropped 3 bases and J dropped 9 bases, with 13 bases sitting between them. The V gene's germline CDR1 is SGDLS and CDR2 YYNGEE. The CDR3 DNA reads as TGTGCCAGCAGCGGCGGCATCTCAGGCACCATATATTTT. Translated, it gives CASSGGISGTIYF.

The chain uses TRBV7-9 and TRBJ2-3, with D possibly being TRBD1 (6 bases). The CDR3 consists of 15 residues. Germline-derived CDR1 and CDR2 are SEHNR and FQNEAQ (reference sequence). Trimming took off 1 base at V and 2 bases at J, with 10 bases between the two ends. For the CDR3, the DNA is TGTGCCAGCAGCTTAGGCCAGGGGCTCACAGATACGCAGTATTTT. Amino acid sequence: CASSLGQGLTDTQYF. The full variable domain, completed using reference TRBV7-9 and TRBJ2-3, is DTGVSQNPRHKITKRGQNVTFRCDPISEHNRLYWYRQTLGQGPEFLTYFQNEAQLEKSRLLSDRFSAERPKGSFSTLEIQRTEQGDSAMYLCASSLGQGLTDTQYFGPGTRLTVL.

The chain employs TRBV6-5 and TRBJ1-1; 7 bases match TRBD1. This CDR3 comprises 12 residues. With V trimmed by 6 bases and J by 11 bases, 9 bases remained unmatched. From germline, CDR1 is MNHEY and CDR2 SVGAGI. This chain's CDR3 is CASSTQGRGAFF. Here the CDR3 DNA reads TGTGCCAGCAGCACACAGGGGCGGGGGGCTTTCTTT.